The T cell receptor beta chain under discussion was sequenced for a study of cytomegalovirus exposure and HLA in healthy donors. Findings of the study overall: Presence/absence analyses assumed roughly uniform sequencing depth across donors, which may not hold.

PCR primers comprised 60 Vbeta and 13 Jbeta primers. The repertoire was sequenced with immunoSEQ multiplex PCR; TCRdb's copy has only in-frame clones and lacks some. The table lists 150,000 to 200,000 clones, approximately 88% of them singletons, with over 1.5% in the top ten. Donors had nominal health at sampling but likely had unrecorded immune exposures. This clone showed up just once. Its antigen is currently unknown. This CDR3 is 14 amino acids long. The V segment lost 8 bases and the J segment 7 bases; nucleotides outside the gene matches: 5. CDR1 is MNHNS, CDR2 SASEGT, per germline. The rearrangement uses TRBV6-1 and TRBJ2-5; TRBD2 agrees at 15 bases. The receptor was isolated from a woman aged 18-29 years in good health and CMV-seronegative. The sample consisted of PBMCs. This CDR3 is CASGTSGGSVTQYF. In DNA, the CDR3 is TGTGCCAGCGGGACTAGCGGGGGGTCTGTGACCCAGTACTTC.